This T cell receptor beta chain was sequenced during a study of cytomegalovirus exposure and HLA in healthy donors. Study-wide findings and caveats: In a later analysis, compared with equally common non-associated chains, HLA-associated beta chains were more expanded.

The CDR3 is made up of 12 amino acids. Germline lookup yields CDR1 MNHNS and CDR2 SASEGT. On this clone itself: Its antigen is currently unknown. One junction end does not reproduce the germline sequence, and a read error may be involved.

The PCR contained 60 Vbeta and 13 Jbeta primers. The data were produced by immunoSEQ multiplex PCR, yet TCRdb's version contains in-frame clones alone and is incomplete. The data hold some 120,000 clones, with roughly 78% observed a single time. The gene calls are TRBV6-1 and TRBJ1-5, with no clear D. Specimen: PBMCs. The receptor comes from a man aged 25 to 40 in good health and CMV-seronegative. The CDR3: CASSEVRETQNF. CDR3 sequence (DNA): TGTGCCAGCAGTGAAGTGAGGGAGACCCAGAATTTT.